The clone carrying this T cell receptor beta chain was counted only a few times. Its antigen is not identified. The second PCR ran about 6 to 11 cycles with a sample-barcoded 5' primer and J-beta primers. TCRdb independently ran MiXCR on the 5' RACE reads; one entry per CDR3 protein. Here the sample spans 700,000 or so distinct CDR3 sequences, 20% to 25% being singletons. With V trimmed by 7 bases and J by 3 bases, 7 bases remained unmatched. This CDR3 comprises 14 residues. In terms of origin and age, donors were healthy Caucasian individuals from Russia aged roughly 6 to 100. These data are taken from a study of blood T cells in healthy people across ages. Study context: Per every two T cells, about one barcoded beta molecule was captured by template switching. Study findings and constraints: Diversity figures derived from one million T cells were judged to underestimate the true value. There was no known CMV status for donors, so expanded clonotype changes were possibly confounded.

The sample was blood. The chain is built from TRBV12-3 or TRBV12-4 and TRBJ2-3, with 7 nucleotides matching TRBD2. The sequence was obtained from a man between 65 and 85 years old in good health. Written as DNA, the CDR3 is TGTGCCAGCATTCCGAGCGGGGAAACAGATACGCAGTATTTT. Amino acid sequence: CASIPSGETDTQYF.